This T cell receptor (beta chain) is drawn from a study of T cells in localized non-small cell lung cancer. Notes on the study in general: For the top 100 tumor clones, a median roughly 56 also appeared in adjacent lung. Compared with tumor, uninvolved adjacent lung displayed greater T cell clonality, ranking highest overall. A raised T cell density in blood coincided with lengthier overall survival. Sequencing was limited to one tumor region, leaving the possibility of heterogeneity open.

Germline V gene data show CDR1 as SNHLY and CDR2 as FYNNEI. CDR3 size: 15 residues. The V gene lost 4 bases and the J gene lost 4 bases, with 14 bases spanning the gap. Generated by immunoSEQ multiplex PCR, the TCRdb table keeps only in-frame clones and is missing some. The sample lists tens of thousands of clones, more than 75% occurring once. As regards this clone: As yet, its antigen is unknown.

The V gene is TRBV2, the J gene TRBJ1-5, with D possibly matching TRBD1 (5 bases). The sequences come from peripheral blood, collected before any cancer treatment. This TCR was recovered from a woman between 35 and 70 years old with stage I lung adenocarcinoma. CDR3 region: CASSGRQGTNQPQHF. CDR3 bases: TGTGCCAGCAGTGGTCGGCAGGGCACAAATCAGCCCCAGCATTTT. Full variable domain (rest looked up from reference TRBV2 and TRBJ1-5): EPEVTQTPSHQVTQMGQEVILRCVPISNHLYFYWYRQILGQKVEFLVSFYNNEISEKSEIFDDQFSVERPDGSNFTLKIRSTKLEDSAMYFCASSGRQGTNQPQHFGDGTRLSIL.